This TCR beta chain was captured by sequencing in a study of Tregs in tolerant kidney transplant recipients. Study context: Mixed chimerism was transient after nonmyeloablative marrow transplants from related graft donors.

Assay: immunoSEQ multiplex PCR; the TCRdb copy retains only in-frame clones and omits some. Of some 66,000 clones in the sample, approximately 92% were seen once. As to this clone: Its target is not known. This sample also contains other DNA sequences that code for the same CDR3.

Unstimulated Tregs (CD4+CD25+CD127-) and CD4+CD25- non-Tregs were sorted from PBMCs. The study's findings and limits: No direct test of biological reproducibility was done here. The most relevant donor-specific Treg TCRbeta repertoire apparently came from expansion with activated donor B cells.

This clonotype originated in a human donor who received a combined kidney and bone marrow transplant. This material consisted of CD8+ T cells from blood, taken before the transplant.

The CDR3, as DNA: TGCGCCAGCAGCCAGGAGAGCTCCTATAATTCACCCCTCCACTTT. Protein: CASSQESSYNSPLHF. The V and J genes are TRBV4-3 and TRBJ1-6, with unresolved D. Between the trimmed V and J ends, which lost 3 bases and 0 bases, there was a span of 6 bases. Germline CDR1 is LGHNA and CDR2 is YSLEER. The CDR3 length is 15 residues.